This T cell receptor (beta chain) is drawn from a study of blood T cell repertoires in COVID-19. Study summary: The study drew acute and convalescent COVID-19 samples from the United States, Italy and Spain.

How the authors handled the data: Amplification of reference gene primers was used by the study to estimate nucleated cell counts. The method was immunoSEQ multiplex PCR; TCRdb's version includes in-frame clones alone and lacks a portion of them. That table is the source of V, J and clone size, and D and trimming were worked out from the DNA. The sample lists around 300,000 clones, 85% to 90% occurring once. Trimming at V came to 0 bases and at J to 4 bases, leaving 3 bases not matched to a gene. This CDR3 is 14 amino acids long. Germline V CDR1 and CDR2: SGDLS, YYNGEE. Donors of Cohort 3 who recovered were those that had two negative PCRs, clearance, or symptom resolution.

This TCR was sampled from a woman aged 55 to 70 who had recovered from COVID-19. This chain links TRBV9 with TRBJ1-2; TRBD1 aligns across 7 bases. The sample comprised PBMCs or T cells enriched from blood (not recorded which). DNA of the CDR3: TGTGCCAGCAGCGTAGAGGGACAGTTCTATGGCTACACCTTC. It is translated as CASSVEGQFYGYTF.